These 21 T cell receptor beta chains were all obtained from the same sample, sequenced in a study of CD8+ T cells in alopecia areata. Treatment reported: oral pan-JAK inhibitor, 5-10 mg twice daily. RNA was extracted and reverse transcribed into cDNA as the sequencing template. Assay: immunoSEQ multiplex PCR; the TCRdb copy retains only in-frame clones and omits some. The sample has some 220,000 clones, under 75% seen once; the top ten hold around 1.4%. This sample comprised CD4+ T cells sorted from blood, obtained at week 4, from a patient treated with tofacitinib. The receptors shown here come from a human donor with alopecia areata.

This clone was detected only once. The chain links TRBV2 to TRBJ1-1; 7 nucleotides agree with TRBD1. The CDR3 runs to 14 residues. Germline CDR1 reads SNHLY; CDR2 reads FYNNEI. Losses at the gene ends were 7 bases for V and 0 bases for J; bases not matched to a gene: 5. CDR3 bases: TGTGCCAGCATTGGGGACAGCATGAACACTGAAGCTTTCTTT. Translated, it gives CASIGDSMNTEAFF. Combining the CDR3 with reference TRBV2 and TRBJ1-1 gives the whole variable domain EPEVTQTPSHQVTQMGQEVILRCVPISNHLYFYWYRQILGQKVEFLVSFYNNEISEKSEIFDDQFSVERPDGSNFTLKIRSTKLEDSAMYFCASIGDSMNTEAFFGQGTRLTVV.

In the case of this clone: Additional DNA sequences in this sample encode the identical CDR3. The chain employs TRBV29-1 and TRBJ1-4, with D unresolved. Between the trimmed V and J ends, which lost 4 bases and 6 bases, there was a span of 3 bases. Per the germline V gene, CDR1 is SQVTM and CDR2 is ANQGSEA. This CDR3 comprises 10 residues. CDR3 sequence: CSVGDEKLFF. The CDR3 region has the DNA TGCAGCGTTGGGGATGAAAAACTGTTTTTT. The full variable domain, rest sourced from reference TRBV29-1 and TRBJ1-4, is SAVISQKPSRDICQRGTSLTIQCQVDSQVTMMFWYRQQPGQSLTLIATANQGSEATYESGFVIDKFPISRPNLTFSTLTVSNMSPEDSSIYLCSVGDEKLFFGSGTQLSVL.

This clone has only a few counts. V and J are TRBV2 and TRBJ2-7, with no clear D. Germline V lookup: CDR1 SNHLY, CDR2 FYNNEI. This CDR3 is 12 amino acids long. V was shortened by 4 bases and J by 4 bases, with 8 bases between the two germline ends. The CDR3 here is CASSALGYEQYF. CDR3 in DNA: TGTGCCAGCAGTGCCCTGGGGTACGAGCAGTACTTC.

The V call is TRBV7-2, the J call TRBJ1-2; D perhaps matches TRBD1 (6 bases). V was trimmed by 0 bases and J by 4 bases, leaving 9 bases between them. Germline loops: CDR1 SGHTA, CDR2 FQGNSA. CDR3 length: 14 amino acids. CDR3 bases: TGTGCCAGCAGCTTAGCGACAGGAGTCTATGGCTACACCTTC. This gives the protein CASSLATGVYGYTF.

This sequence joins TRBV29-1 and TRBJ2-6, with D perhaps TRBD1 (6 bases). There are 16 residues in the CDR3. Germline-derived CDR1 and CDR2 are SQVTM and ANQGSEA. V shed 6 bases and J shed 0 bases, with 15 bases lying between them. The CDR3 sequence is CSVSGAANSGANVLTF. The DNA for the CDR3 is TGCAGCGTCTCAGGGGCCGCCAACTCTGGGGCCAACGTCCTGACTTTC.

This chain's CDR3 is CASRLSEQYF. In DNA form, the CDR3 reads TGCGCCAGCAGGCTCAGCGAGCAGTACTTC. The chain has TRBV23-1 and TRBJ2-7; D ambiguous. TRBV23-1 is an ORF for which the function is uncertain. This CDR3 spans 10 amino acids. Trimming left V 6 bases short and J 6 bases short, with 6 bases between.

The rearrangement uses TRBV29-1 and TRBJ1-4; D uncertain. With 4 bases removed from V and 6 bases from J, the gap between germline ends came to 12 bases. The germline CDR1 and CDR2 sequences are SQVTM and ANQGSEA. The CDR3 is made up of 13 amino acids. In DNA, the CDR3 is TGCAGCGTTGGGAGGAGTGCAGATGAAAAACTGTTTTTT. Its translation is CSVGRSADEKLFF.

The chain is built from TRBV30 and TRBJ2-2; 7 bases are shared with TRBD2. Germline loops: CDR1 GTSNPN, CDR2 SVGIG (reference sequence). J was trimmed by 7 bases and V by 5 bases; bases with no gene match: 16. The CDR3 runs 16 residues. CDR3 coding DNA: TGTGCCTGGTACCCCTTGGGGGGGTCTATAGTCGGGGAGCTGTTTTTT. Its translation: CAWYPLGGSIVGELFF.

This clone was detected ten times or more. The rearrangement links TRBV12-5 to TRBJ2-7; the D call may be TRBD1 or TRBD2 (6 bases each). The CDR3 is 14 amino acids. V lost 8 bases to trimming and J lost 7 bases, with 21 bases between them. Germline V gene lookup returns CDR1 LGHNT and CDR2 FRNRAP. The CDR3 DNA reads TGTGCTAGTTCCCCGGGGGACACAAGTAGGGAGCAGTACTTC. This codes for CASSPGDTSREQYF.

The chain uses TRBV30 and TRBJ2-1, with D unclear. Germline CDR1 GTSNPN, CDR2 SVGIG (reference sequence). CDR3 length: 12 residues. Trimming shortened V by 7 bases and J by 7 bases, and 14 bases separated the two germline ends. The CDR3 loop is CAFTRSANEQFF. The CDR3 DNA reads as TGTGCCTTCACGCGGAGCGCAAATGAGCAGTTCTTC.

This sequence joins TRBV30 and TRBJ2-2; no reliable D call. The V end lost 0 bases, the J end lost 1 base, and 6 bases lay between the germline ends. Germline loops: CDR1 GTSNPN, CDR2 SVGIG (reference sequence). The CDR3 is made up of 14 amino acids. The CDR3 reads CAWSVSRNTGELFF. The CDR3 nucleotides read TGTGCCTGGAGTGTATCGAGGAACACCGGGGAGCTGTTTTTT.

This chain connects TRBV7-8 to TRBJ2-7; possibly TRBD1 for D (5 bases). V lost 6 bases and J lost 9, with 15 bases in between. CDR1 is SGHVS and CDR2 is FQNEAQ in the germline V gene. The CDR3 is 12 amino acids. CDR3 protein: CASSRGQEGQYF. The CDR3, as DNA: TGTGCCAGCAGTCGAGGACAAGAAGGGCAGTACTTC.

The chain employs TRBV7-2 and TRBJ1-6; 9 nucleotides align to TRBD1. The germline V gene has CDR1 SGHTA and CDR2 FQGNSA. V shed 5 bases, J shed 9 bases, and the junction held 17 bases outside the gene matches. The CDR3 is 18 amino acids. CDR3 in amino acids: CASSPRPSSTGGSSPLHF. For the CDR3, the DNA is TGTGCCAGCAGCCCCCGACCCTCCTCGACAGGGGGAAGTTCACCCCTCCACTTT.

In nucleotides, the CDR3 is TGCAGCGTTGATAGAGGGACCTATGGCTACACCTTC. It codes for CSVDRGTYGYTF. The J gene is TRBJ1-2, the V gene TRBV29-1; tentatively, D is TRBD1 (5 bases). Germline V gene data show CDR1 as SQVTM and CDR2 as ANQGSEA. This CDR3 is built from 12 residues. Trimming took 3 bases from V and 4 from J, leaving 9 bases between them.

V usage is TRBV6-6 and J usage is TRBJ2-6; the match to TRBD1 covers 7 bases. Germline loops: CDR1 MNHNY, CDR2 SVGAGI (reference sequence). After removal of 4 bases from V and 1 base from J, the junction contained 1 base not matched to a gene. The CDR3 has 15 amino acids. The CDR3 bases are TGTGCCAGCAGTTTACAGGGGTCTGGGGCCAACGTCCTGACTTTC. It codes for CASSLQGSGANVLTF.

The chain links TRBV23-1 to TRBJ2-4, with 7 bases aligning to TRBD1. TRBV23-1 is an open reading frame, and its role is uncertain. The length of the CDR3 is 14 residues. Unmatched junction bases numbered 9, after V lost 8 bases and J lost 5 bases. CDR3 DNA sequence: TGCGCCAGCGGAACGAAGGGGGCTGAAAACATTCAGTACTTC. This sequence encodes CASGTKGAENIQYF.

The chain recombines TRBV14 with TRBJ2-3; D could derive from TRBD1 or TRBD2 (5 bases each). Trimming shortened V by 1 base and J by 1 base, and 6 bases separated the two germline ends. This CDR3 has 14 residues. The germline V gene has CDR1 SGHDN and CDR2 FVKESK. The CDR3 DNA is TGTGCCAGCAGCCAAGGGGACCGCACAGATACGCAGTATTTT. Its translation: CASSQGDRTDTQYF.

This clone showed up just a few times. The rearrangement uses TRBV18 and TRBJ2-1; TRBD1 aligns across 11 bases. CDR1 is KGHSH, CDR2 LQKENI, per germline. Germline trimming cut 0 bases from V and 6 bases from J; bases unmatched to any gene: 7. The CDR3 sequence is 17 residues long. The CDR3 nucleotides are TGTGCCAGCTCACCACCTCAACCCGGGACAGGGGGCAATGAGCAGTTCTTC. This translates into CASSPPQPGTGGNEQFF.

This clone is a singleton in its sample. V is TRBV18 and J is TRBJ1-5; TRBD1 is a possible D gene (6 bases). The V end was cut by 4 bases, the J end by 7 bases, with 14 bases between. Germline V gives CDR1 KGHSH, CDR2 LQKENI. This CDR3 has 14 residues. CDR3 sequence: CASSQKGGEQPQHF. The CDR3 region has the DNA TGTGCCAGCTCACAGAAAGGGGGGGAACAGCCCCAGCATTTT.

This clone was detected ten times or more. The chain joins TRBV6-1 to TRBJ2-3, with 10 positions matching TRBD2. The CDR3 totals 15 residues. The trim removed 3 bases at V and 7 bases at J, leaving 7 bases unmatched. Looked up from germline, CDR1 is MNHNS and CDR2 is SASEGT. The CDR3 DNA reads TGTGCCAGCAGTGACGGAGCGGGGGGGCCTAATACGCAGTATTTT. Translating it yields CASSDGAGGPNTQYF.

This chain uses TRBV27 with TRBJ2-7; TRBD1 aligns across 7 bases. The CDR3 totals 16 residues. J was trimmed by 4 bases and V by 4 bases; bases with no gene match: 13. CDR1 and CDR2 (germline): MNHEY, SMNVEV (reference sequence). The CDR3 reads CASSSNARQGLYEQYF. CDR3 sequence (DNA): TGTGCCAGCAGTTCGAACGCCCGACAGGGTCTTTACGAGCAGTACTTC.